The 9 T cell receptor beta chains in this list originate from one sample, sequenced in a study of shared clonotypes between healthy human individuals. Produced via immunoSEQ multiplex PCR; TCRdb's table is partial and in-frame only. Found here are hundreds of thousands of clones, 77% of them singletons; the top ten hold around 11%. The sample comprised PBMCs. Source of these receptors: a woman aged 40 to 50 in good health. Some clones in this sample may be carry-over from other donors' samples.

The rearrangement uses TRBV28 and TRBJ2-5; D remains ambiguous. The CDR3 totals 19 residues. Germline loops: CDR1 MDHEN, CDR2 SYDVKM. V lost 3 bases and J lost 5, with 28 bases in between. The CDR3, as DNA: TGTGCCAGCAGTTTGTCGCTCGCCATTCGCCTAGATAGGGTTGAGACCCAGTACTTC. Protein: CASSLSLAIRLDRVETQYF.

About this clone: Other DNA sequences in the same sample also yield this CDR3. The DNA for the CDR3 is TGTGCCAGCTCACCGCCGGAGCCAGGGTGGTACAATGAGCAGTTCTTC. Protein: CASSPPEPGWYNEQFF. V gene TRBV18 combines with J gene TRBJ2-1, with D perhaps matching TRBD1 (5 bases). This CDR3 has 16 residues. V was clipped by 3 bases and J by 4 bases, with 16 bases between them. Germline V gives CDR1 KGHSH, CDR2 LQKENI.

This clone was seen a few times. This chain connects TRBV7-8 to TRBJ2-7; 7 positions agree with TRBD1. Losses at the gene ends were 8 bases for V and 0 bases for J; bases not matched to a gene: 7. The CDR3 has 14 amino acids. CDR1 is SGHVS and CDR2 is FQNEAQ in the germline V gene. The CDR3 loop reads CASHQQGISYEQYF. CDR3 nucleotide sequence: TGTGCCAGCCACCAACAGGGGATCTCCTACGAGCAGTACTTC.

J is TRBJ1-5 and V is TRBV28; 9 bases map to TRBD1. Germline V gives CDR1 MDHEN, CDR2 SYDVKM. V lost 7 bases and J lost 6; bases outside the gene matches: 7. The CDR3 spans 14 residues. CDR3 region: CASTETGGGQPQHF. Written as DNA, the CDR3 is TGTGCCAGCACTGAAACAGGGGGCGGTCAGCCCCAGCATTTT.

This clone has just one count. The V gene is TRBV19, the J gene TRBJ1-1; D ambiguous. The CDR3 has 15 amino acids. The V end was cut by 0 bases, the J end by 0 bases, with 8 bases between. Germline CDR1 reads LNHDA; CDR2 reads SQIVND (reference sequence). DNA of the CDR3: TGTGCCAGTAGTATAGACAGGACCATGAACACTGAAGCTTTCTTT. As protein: CASSIDRTMNTEAFF.

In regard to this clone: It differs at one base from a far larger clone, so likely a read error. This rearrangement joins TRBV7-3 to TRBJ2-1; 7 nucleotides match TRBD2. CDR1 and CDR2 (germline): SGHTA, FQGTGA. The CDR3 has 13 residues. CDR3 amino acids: CASSFGTNNGQFF. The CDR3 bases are TGTGCCAGCAGCTTTGGGACTAATAATGGGCAGTTCTTC.

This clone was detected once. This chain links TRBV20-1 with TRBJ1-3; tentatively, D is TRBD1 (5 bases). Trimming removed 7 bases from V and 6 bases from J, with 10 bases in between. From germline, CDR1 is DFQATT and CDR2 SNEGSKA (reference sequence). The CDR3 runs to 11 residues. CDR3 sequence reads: CSGDLLNTIYF. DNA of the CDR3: TGCAGTGGGGACCTCCTAAACACCATATATTTT.

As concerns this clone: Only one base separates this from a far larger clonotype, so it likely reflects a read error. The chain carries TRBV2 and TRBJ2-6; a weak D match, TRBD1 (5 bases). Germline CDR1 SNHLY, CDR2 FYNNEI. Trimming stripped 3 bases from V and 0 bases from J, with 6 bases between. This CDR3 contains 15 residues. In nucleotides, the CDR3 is TGTGCCAGCAGTGATGACAGCTCTGGGGCCAACGTCCTGACTTTC. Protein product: CASSDDSSGANVLTF.

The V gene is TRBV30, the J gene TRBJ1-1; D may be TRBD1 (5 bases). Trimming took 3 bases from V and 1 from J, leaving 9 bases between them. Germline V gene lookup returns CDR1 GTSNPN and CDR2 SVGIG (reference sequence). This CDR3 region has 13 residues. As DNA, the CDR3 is TGTGCCTGGAGACGGACACAGAACACTGAAGCTTTCTTT. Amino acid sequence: CAWRRTQNTEAFF. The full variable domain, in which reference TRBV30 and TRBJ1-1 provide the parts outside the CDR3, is SQTIHQWPATLVQPVGSPLSLECTVEGTSNPNLYWYRQAAGRGLQLLFYSVGIGQISSEVPQNLSASRPQDRQFILSSKKLLLSDSGFYLCAWRRTQNTEAFFGQGTRLTVV.